These 22 T cell receptor beta chains originate from one sample sequenced in a study of CD8+ T cells in alopecia areata. Treatment defined: oral pan-JAK inhibitor, 5-10 mg twice daily. cDNA reverse transcribed from extracted RNA served as the sequencing template. Method: immunoSEQ multiplex PCR; TCRdb's copy keeps in-frame clones and lacks some. The sample consists of roughly 230,000 clones, roughly two fifths of them appearing once. Sequenced here: CD4+ T cells sorted from blood, sampled at roughly week 36, from a patient treated with tofacitinib. Source of these receptors: a human donor with alopecia areata.

The chain joins TRBV19 to TRBJ2-1; weak D call: TRBD1 (6 bases). CDR1 is LNHDA and CDR2 is SQIVND in the germline V gene (reference sequence). This CDR3 is built from 14 residues. Trimming took 5 bases from V and 4 from J, leaving 12 bases between them. The CDR3, as DNA: TGTGCCAGTAGTGCCCGGACAGTATACAATGAGCAGTTCTTC. Protein: CASSARTVYNEQFF.

This clone has just a few counts. The sample contains more than one DNA sequence encoding this CDR3. V is TRBV19 and J is TRBJ2-7; D uncertain. Per germline, CDR1 LNHDA and CDR2 SQIVND (reference sequence). The CDR3 length is 13 residues. V was shortened by 3 bases and J by 4 bases, with 10 bases between the two germline ends. The chain's CDR3 is CASSITATYEQYF. The CDR3 DNA follows: TGTGCCAGTAGTATTACAGCGACGTACGAGCAGTACTTC.

Only a few counts were recorded for this clone. The V call is TRBV29-1, the J call TRBJ2-5; D is ambiguous. The CDR3 runs 14 residues. From germline, CDR1 is SQVTM and CDR2 ANQGSEA. Trimming cost V 4 bases and J 1 base, with 13 bases left between them. The CDR3 sequence: CSVASRLVQETQYF. CDR3 DNA: TGCAGCGTTGCCAGTAGGCTCGTCCAAGAGACCCAGTACTTC.

This chain links TRBV5-1 with TRBJ2-3; no reliable D call. Germline values: CDR1 SGHRS, CDR2 YFSETQ. This CDR3 has 14 residues. V lost 4 bases to trimming and J lost 0 bases, with 9 bases between them. CDR3: CASSPTTSTDTQYF. CDR3 bases: TGCGCCAGCAGCCCAACGACTAGCACAGATACGCAGTATTTT.

In its sample, this clone was seen a few times. V and J are TRBV29-1 and TRBJ2-3; D is uncertain. Germline assignment: CDR1 SQVTM and CDR2 ANQGSEA. Trimming took off 6 bases at V and 3 bases at J, with 10 bases between the two ends. The CDR3 contains 12 residues. The CDR3 DNA sequence: TGCAGCGTCCGACCCGGGACAGATACGCAGTATTTT. It translates to CSVRPGTDTQYF.

V and J are TRBV29-1 and TRBJ2-3, with D hard to call. V lost 4 bases and J 4 bases, leaving 15 bases between the germline ends. CDR1 is SQVTM, CDR2 ANQGSEA, per germline. This CDR3 is 14 amino acids long. The CDR3 DNA is TGCAGCGTTGGTAGGACCCCAATCCCAGATACGCAGTATTTT. This translates into CSVGRTPIPDTQYF.

This clone was counted between two and nine times. CDR3 sequence (DNA): TGTGCCATCAGTGAGTCTACAGGGTCCTACGAGCAGTACTTC. This encodes CAISESTGSYEQYF. The chain joins TRBV10-3 to TRBJ2-7; D is possibly TRBD1 (6 bases). Trimming removed 0 bases from V and 1 base from J, with 7 bases in between. The CDR3 is made up of 14 amino acids. The germline gives CDR1 ENHRY, CDR2 SYGVKD.

This chain's CDR3 is CSGEGTDTQYF. The DNA of the CDR3 is TGCAGTGGTGAGGGCACAGATACGCAGTATTTT. The chain links TRBV20-1 to TRBJ2-3; no reliable D call. V lost 7 bases and J lost 1, with 6 bases in between. From germline, CDR1 is DFQATT and CDR2 SNEGSKA (reference sequence). CDR3 length: 11 residues.

This clone was observed once. V and J are TRBV30 and TRBJ2-1, with a possible D match to TRBD2 (6 bases). CDR1 is GTSNPN and CDR2 is SVGIG in the germline V gene (reference sequence). The CDR3 consists of 15 residues. V was cut by 4 bases and J by 7 bases, with 20 bases left in between. The CDR3 bases are TGTGCCTGGAACCCGCTAGCGCGACCGGGGAATGAGCAGTTCTTC. This sequence encodes CAWNPLARPGNEQFF.

This chain uses TRBV15 with TRBJ2-2; D not resolved. The V gene's germline CDR1 is LNHNV and CDR2 YYDKDF (reference sequence). This CDR3 is built from 15 residues. Trimming took 0 bases from V and 6 from J, leaving 11 bases between them. CDR3 sequence reads: CATSRERVRSGELFF. As DNA, the CDR3 is TGTGCCACCAGCAGAGAACGGGTGCGTTCCGGGGAGCTGTTTTTT.

This clone was found a few times. The chain recombines TRBV5-1 with TRBJ1-1; 8 positions agree with TRBD1. Trimming cost V 3 bases and J 1 base; bases outside gene matches: 14. The CDR3 is 18 residues long. Per germline, CDR1 SGHRS and CDR2 YFSETQ. This CDR3 is CASSSSQGGRLGNTEAFF. The CDR3 bases are TGCGCCAGCAGCTCCTCACAGGGGGGGCGATTAGGGAACACTGAAGCTTTCTTT.

In this sample, this clone turned up a few times. J is TRBJ2-3 and V is TRBV6-5; the match to TRBD2 covers 13 bases. V shed 5 bases, J shed 5 bases, and the junction held 4 bases outside the gene matches. The germline gives CDR1 MNHEY, CDR2 SVGAGI. The CDR3 is made up of 15 amino acids. CDR3 in amino acids: CASSRGLAGEDTQYF. In nucleotides, the CDR3 is TGTGCCAGCAGTCGCGGACTAGCGGGAGAAGATACGCAGTATTTT.

There are a few counts of this clone. The chain employs TRBV5-8 and TRBJ2-5; unclear D gene. V lost 1 base to trimming and J lost 0 bases, with 16 bases between them. Germline CDR1 is SGHTS and CDR2 is YDEGEE. CDR3 length: 17 residues. The CDR3 nucleotides are TGTGCCAGCAGCTTGACTCTTCTTTTAGAATACCAAGAGACCCAGTACTTC. This codes for CASSLTLLLEYQETQYF. Full variable domain (remainder filled in from reference TRBV5-8 and TRBJ2-5): EAGVTQSPTHLIKTRGQQATLRCSPISGHTSVYWYQQALGLGLQFLLWYDEGEERNRGNFPPRFSGRQFPNYSSELNVNALELEDSALYLCASSLTLLLEYQETQYFGPGTRLLVL.

This clone has just a few counts. This rearrangement joins TRBV7-9 to TRBJ1-2; no clear D. Germline CDR1 and CDR2: SEHNR and FQNEAQ (reference sequence). V lost 1 base to trimming and J lost 14 bases, with 17 bases between them. This CDR3 comprises 13 residues. This CDR3 is CASSLEVLTGWTF. CDR3 DNA sequence: TGTGCCAGCAGCTTAGAGGTCCTTACCGGGTGGACCTTC.

This clone was seen a few times. The chain combines TRBV5-1 with TRBJ2-7; weak D call: TRBD2 (6 bases). Trimming removed 0 bases from V and 2 bases from J, with 12 bases in between. Per the germline V gene, CDR1 is SGHRS and CDR2 is YFSETQ. CDR3 size: 15 residues. Here the CDR3 reads CASSLEASVTYEQYF. CDR3 in DNA: TGCGCCAGCAGCTTGGAGGCTAGCGTTACCTACGAGCAGTACTTC.

CDR3 bases: TGTGCCTACTCACAGGTTTTGAACACTGAAGCTTTCTTT. Protein: CAYSQVLNTEAFF. The gene calls are TRBV30 and TRBJ1-1; D is perhaps TRBD1 (5 bases). Trimming took off 7 bases at V and 0 bases at J, with 12 bases between the two ends. In germline, CDR1 is GTSNPN, CDR2 SVGIG (reference sequence). The CDR3 has 13 residues.

V is TRBV28 and J is TRBJ2-7; D is perhaps TRBD2 (6 bases). The V gene lost 6 bases and the J gene lost 4 bases, with 19 bases spanning the gap. This CDR3 is 15 amino acids long. Germline V gene data show CDR1 as MDHEN and CDR2 as SYDVKM. The DNA of the CDR3 is TGTGCCAGCAGCCGACCTCGAGCGGGTAATTACGAGCAGTACTTC. This sequence encodes CASSRPRAGNYEQYF.

The CDR3 nucleotides are TGTGCCAGCAGCCTCCGACGGCGGGACTCCATATATTTT. It translates to CASSLRRRDSIYF. The rearrangement uses TRBV11-2 and TRBJ1-3; D possibly corresponds to TRBD1 (5 bases). CDR3 size: 13 residues. Germline V CDR1 and CDR2: SGHAT, FQNNGV. V lost 5 bases to trimming and J lost 11 bases, with 16 bases between them.

This clone has just a few counts. The limits of the CDR3 on the DNA are not certain, so only TCRdb's listed CDR3 is given. The chain joins TRBV9 to TRBJ2-5. The V gene's germline CDR1 is SGDLS and CDR2 YYNGEE. The CDR3 is 12 residues long, ends included. The CDR3 sequence: CASSVAGGTRNF.

This clone was seen a handful of times. The chain combines TRBV27 with TRBJ2-5, with TRBD1 as a possible D gene (5 bases). The CDR3 is 15 residues long. CDR1 and CDR2 (germline): MNHEY, SMNVEV (reference sequence). V was cut by 10 bases and J by 2 bases, with 20 bases left in between. The CDR3 DNA follows: TGTGCCACCAAACCGATTCAGGGTAAACAAGAGACCCAGTACTTC. Its protein is CATKPIQGKQETQYF.

The table lists this clone with a few counts. This chain connects TRBV6-5 to TRBJ2-7; possible D gene TRBD2, 5 bases. The CDR3 has 13 amino acids. V lost 5 bases and J lost 6, with 14 bases in between. The germline V gene encodes CDR1 MNHEY and CDR2 SVGAGI. CDR3 protein: CASSLGSYAEQYF. The DNA for the CDR3 is TGTGCCAGCAGTCTTGGGAGCTACGCCGAGCAGTACTTC.

The CDR3 loop is CASSPRTSYNEQFF. The DNA of the CDR3 is TGTGCCAGCAGCCCCAGGACTTCATACAATGAGCAGTTCTTC. The chain joins TRBV7-9 to TRBJ2-1; tentatively, D is TRBD2 (5 bases). The CDR3 sequence is 14 residues long. Germline CDR1 reads SEHNR; CDR2 reads FQNEAQ (reference sequence). Trimming removed 5 bases from V and 4 bases from J, with 12 bases in between.